The source of this T cell receptor (beta chain) is a study of blood T cell repertoires in COVID-19. Study information: The United States, Italy and Spain provided the acute and convalescent COVID-19 samples. PBMCs, B-cell-depleted T cells, or T cells were the source of the cDNA or gDNA that made up the material.

The CDR3 totals 15 residues. V was pared by 4 bases and J by 2 bases, with 7 bases of the junction left unmatched. CDR1 and CDR2 (germline): LGHDT, YNNKEL (reference sequence). The authors' processing: Reference gene primers were amplified, and this amplification served to estimate nucleated cell counts. This table comes from immunoSEQ multiplex PCR, and its TCRdb copy is limited to in-frame clones, with some not included. D and trimming were read from the DNA, whereas the V and J calls and clone size are those reported in that table. The sample includes about 28,000 clones, about 90% seen only once; the top ten take approximately 9%.

The chain uses TRBV3-1 (or the pseudogene TRBV3-2) and TRBJ2-7, with 8 bases aligning to TRBD1. This receptor was taken from a human donor in a cohort sampled during active COVID-19. Sequenced input: peripheral blood. The CDR3 spells CASSRSGTGAYEQYF. Written as DNA, the CDR3 is TGTGCCAGCAGCCGATCCGGGACAGGAGCCTACGAGCAGTACTTC.